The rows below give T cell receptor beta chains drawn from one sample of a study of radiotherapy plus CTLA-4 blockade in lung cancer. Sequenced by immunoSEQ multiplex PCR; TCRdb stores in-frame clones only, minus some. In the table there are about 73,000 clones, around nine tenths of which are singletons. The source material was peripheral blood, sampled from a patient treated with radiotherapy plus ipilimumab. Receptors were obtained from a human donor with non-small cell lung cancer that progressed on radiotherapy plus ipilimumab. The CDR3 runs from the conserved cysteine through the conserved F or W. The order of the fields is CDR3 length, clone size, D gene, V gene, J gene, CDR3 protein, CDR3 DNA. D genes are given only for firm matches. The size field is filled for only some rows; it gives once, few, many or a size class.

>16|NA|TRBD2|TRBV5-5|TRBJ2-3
CASSPYREGGTDTQYF
TGTGCCAGCAGCCCCTACCGGGAGGGAGGTACAGATACGCAGTATTTT
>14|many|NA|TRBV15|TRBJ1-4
CATSRDRGNEKLFF
TGTGCCACCAGCAGAGACAGGGGTAATGAAAAACTGTTTTTT
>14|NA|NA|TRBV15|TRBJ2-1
CATSSEADQSVQFF
TGTGCCACCAGCAGCGAGGCCGATCAATCAGTGCAGTTCTTC
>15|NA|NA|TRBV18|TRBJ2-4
CASSLGEGGKNIQYF
TGTGCCAGCTCACTAGGTGAGGGTGGCAAAAACATTCAGTACTTC
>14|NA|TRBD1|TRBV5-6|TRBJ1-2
CASGRDRANYGYTF
TGTGCCAGCGGGAGGGACAGAGCTAACTATGGCTACACCTTC
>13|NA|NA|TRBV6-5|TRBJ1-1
CASSYWRNTEAFF
TGTGCCAGCAGTTACTGGAGGAACACTGAAGCTTTCTTT
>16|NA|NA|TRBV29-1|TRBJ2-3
CSLSQSSGVYTDTQYF
TGCAGCCTCAGTCAGTCTTCGGGGGTGTATACAGATACGCAGTATTTT
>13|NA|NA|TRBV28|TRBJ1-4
CASSFSNLPELFF
TGTGCCAGCAGTTTTAGTAACCTTCCCGAACTGTTTTTT
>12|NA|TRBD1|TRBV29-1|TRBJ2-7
CSGQGVSYEQYF
TGCAGCGGACAGGGGGTGTCCTACGAGCAGTACTTC
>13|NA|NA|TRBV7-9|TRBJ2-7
CASKRSSTDEQYF
TGTGCCAGCAAAAGGAGTAGTACCGACGAGCAGTACTTC
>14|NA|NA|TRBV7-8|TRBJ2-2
CASSWVPNTGELFF
TGTGCCAGCAGCTGGGTACCGAACACCGGGGAGCTGTTTTTT
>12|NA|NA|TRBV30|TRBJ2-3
CACRASTDTQYF
TGTGCCTGCAGAGCGAGCACAGATACGCAGTATTTT
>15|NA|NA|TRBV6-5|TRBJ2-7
CASSPRGLPSDEQYF
TGTGCCAGCAGCCCCCGCGGACTACCAAGCGACGAGCAGTACTTC
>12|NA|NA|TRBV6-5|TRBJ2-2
CASSPGTGELFF
TGTGCCAGCAGTCCAGGGACCGGGGAGCTGTTTTTT
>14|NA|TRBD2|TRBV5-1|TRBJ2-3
CASSLAGGGPLLHF
TGCGCCAGCAGCTTGGCCGGCGGGGGGCCCCTTTTGCATTTT
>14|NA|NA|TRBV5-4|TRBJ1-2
CASSLDGGNRGYTF
TGTGCCAGCAGCTTGGATGGGGGGAATCGGGGCTACACCTTC
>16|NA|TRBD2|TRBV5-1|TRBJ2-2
CASSLALGTIGGELFF
TGCGCCAGCAGCTTGGCCTTGGGGACTATAGGCGGGGAGCTGTTTTTT
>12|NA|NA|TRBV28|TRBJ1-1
CASRGPNTEAFF
TGTGCCAGCAGGGGACCGAACACTGAAGCTTTCTTT
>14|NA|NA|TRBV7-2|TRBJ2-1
CASSFIGNMNEQFF
TGTGCCAGCAGCTTTATCGGTAACATGAATGAGCAGTTCTTC
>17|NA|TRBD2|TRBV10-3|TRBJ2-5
CAISETLTGGLQETQYF
TGTGCCATCAGTGAAACCCTAACGGGAGGGCTGCAAGAGACCCAGTACTTC
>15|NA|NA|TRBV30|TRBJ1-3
CAWSTDTSSGNTIYF
TGTGCCTGGAGTACGGACACAAGCTCTGGAAACACCATATATTTT
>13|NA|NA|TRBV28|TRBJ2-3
CASSPNRADTQYF
TGTGCCAGCAGTCCCAACAGGGCAGATACGCAGTATTTT
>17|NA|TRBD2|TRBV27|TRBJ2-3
CASSSGLAGWDTDTQYF
TGTGCCAGCAGTTCGGGACTAGCGGGATGGGACACAGATACGCAGTATTTT
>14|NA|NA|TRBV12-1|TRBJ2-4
CASSRDLSGNIQYF
TGTGCCAGCAGCCGGGACCTTTCGGGGAACATTCAGTACTTC
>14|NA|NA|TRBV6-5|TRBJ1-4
CASSFRQANEKLFF
TGTGCCAGCAGTTTCCGACAGGCAAATGAAAAACTGTTTTTT
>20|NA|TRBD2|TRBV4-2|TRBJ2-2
CASSLHTSGRANRGTGELFF
TGTGCCAGCAGCCTACACACTAGCGGGAGGGCCAATCGAGGCACCGGGGAGCTGTTTTTT
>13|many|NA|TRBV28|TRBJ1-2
CASSKGLYYGYTF
TGTGCCAGCAGTAAAGGACTTTACTATGGCTACACCTTC
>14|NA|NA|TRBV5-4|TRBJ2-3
CAPSRGLDTDTQYF
TGTGCCCCTAGTAGGGGACTTGACACAGATACGCAGTATTTT
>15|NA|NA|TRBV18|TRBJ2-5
CASSPPFSGTETQYF
TGTGCCAGCTCACCACCTTTTTCAGGGACCGAGACCCAGTACTTC
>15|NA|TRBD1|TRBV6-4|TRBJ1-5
CASSESGGGNQPQHF
TGTGCCAGCAGTGAATCAGGGGGAGGCAATCAGCCCCAGCATTTT
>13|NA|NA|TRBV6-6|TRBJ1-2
CASSYLGNYGYTF
TGTGCCAGCAGTTACCTGGGAAACTATGGCTACACCTTC
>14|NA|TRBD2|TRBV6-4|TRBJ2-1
CASSLTGGPNEQFF
TGTGCCAGCAGTTTAACGGGAGGGCCTAATGAGCAGTTCTTC
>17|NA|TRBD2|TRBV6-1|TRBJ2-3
CASSEGYRTSGTDTQYF
TGTGCCAGCAGTGAAGGCTATAGAACTAGCGGCACAGATACGCAGTATTTT
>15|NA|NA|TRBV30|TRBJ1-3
CAWSTLVGPGNTIYF
TGTGCCTGGAGTACCCTAGTGGGCCCTGGAAACACCATATATTTT
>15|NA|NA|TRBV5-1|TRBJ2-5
CASRWGLAVQETQYF
TGCGCCAGCAGGTGGGGGCTAGCGGTCCAAGAGACCCAGTACTTC
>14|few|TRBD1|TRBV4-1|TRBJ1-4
CASSQDRGNEKLFF
TGCGCCAGCAGCCAAGACAGGGGGAATGAAAAACTGTTTTTT
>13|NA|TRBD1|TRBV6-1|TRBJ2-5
CASSDRARETQYF
TGTGCCAGCAGCGACAGGGCACGAGAGACCCAGTACTTC